This T cell receptor beta chain was captured by sequencing in a study of OX40 agonist ivuxolimab in advanced cancers. Study findings and constraints: The specificity for antigen of the expanded peripheral T cells was not determined. Partial responders at 0.1-3.0 mg/kg had among the lowest clonal expansion. Certain nonresponders likewise exhibited a low normalized T-cell clonal expansion. Both blood CD4+ and CD8+ T cells showed clonal growth by week 6 at 0.1 to 3.0 mg/kg.

With 1 base removed from V and 3 bases from J, the gap between germline ends came to 12 bases. Germline V gene sequence: CDR1 SNHLY, CDR2 FYNNEI. The CDR3 length is 15 residues. The table came from immunoSEQ multiplex PCR; TCRdb's copy has only in-frame clones and leaves some out. The sample lists 100,000 or so clones, about four fifths occurring once. Comment on this clone: Its cognate antigen is unknown.

The chain carries TRBV2 and TRBJ1-2; D unresolved. The specimen comprised CD4+ or CD8+ T cells sorted from blood, sampled in a trial of the OX40 agonist ivuxolimab. The receptor's source is an adult with an advanced solid tumor such as melanoma, head and neck, liver or kidney cancer. The CDR3 DNA reads TGTGCCAGCAGTGAAGGGGGAACCTCTTACTATGGCTACACCTTC. It translates to CASSEGGTSYYGYTF.